This paragraph reports one T cell receptor beta chain. The method was immunoSEQ multiplex PCR; TCRdb's version includes in-frame clones alone and lacks a portion of them. The sample comprises more than 150,000 clones, 81% of which are singletons, and around 10% rests with the top ten. This entry belongs to a study of blood T cell repertoires in COVID-19. This CDR3 contains 15 residues. The V gene's germline CDR1 is SGHKS and CDR2 YYEKEE (reference sequence). Trimming stripped 0 bases from V and 4 bases from J, with 11 bases between. Seattle's enrolled individuals joined amid active infection and were then monitored longitudinally.

The rearrangement joins TRBV5-5 to TRBJ1-5; D may be TRBD1 (5 bases). The sample comprised peripheral blood. This clonotype originated in a woman of 80 years or more with COVID-19, enrolled during active disease. CDR3 DNA sequence: TGTGCCAGCAGCTTGGGGGCAGGGTATAATCAGCCCCAGCATTTT. Its protein is CASSLGAGYNQPQHF.